Each of the 14 T cell receptor beta chains below was sequenced from the same sample in a study of glioma-infiltrating T cells. Using RNA template, CDR3s of TCR alpha and beta were amplified with iRepertoire arm-PCR. One entry per CDR3 protein, called by TCRdb with MiXCR from the multiplex PCR reads. The repertoire holds 150,000 to 200,000 distinct CDR3 sequences, with about 46% as singletons. The sequencing input was glioma tissue, nonneoplastic brain tissue, or PBMCs (not recorded which). The receptors derive from a human donor with low-grade glioma or glioblastoma, undergoing nonglioma brain surgery, or in good health (not recorded which).

A remark on this clonotype: A clone one base away is much larger, so this may be a read error. The V and J genes are TRBV6-6 and TRBJ1-3; D not certain. Germline V CDR1 and CDR2: MNHNY, SVGAGI (reference sequence). The CDR3 is made up of 14 amino acids. The CDR3 spells CASKLTSEGNTTYF. The CDR3 region has the DNA TGTGCCAGCAAGTTAACTTCGGAGGGAAACACCACATATTTT.

The chain couples TRBV30 to TRBJ1-1, with no clear D. V lost 0 bases and J lost 1, with 9 bases in between. Germline assignment: CDR1 GTSNPN and CDR2 SVGIG (reference sequence). The CDR3 sequence is 14 residues long. The CDR3 sequence: CAWSVARRNTEAFF. The CDR3, as DNA: TGTGCCTGGAGTGTTGCCCGACGGAACACTGAAGCTTTCTTT.

Note on this clonotype: The junction differs from germline at one of its ends, possibly a read error. J is TRBJ2-2 and V is TRBV12-3 or TRBV12-4, with 8 bases matching TRBD2. The CDR3 is 15 residues long. CDR3 in amino acids: CASKVGRANNGELFF. CDR3 nucleotides: TGTGCCAGCAAGGTCGGGAGGGCGAACAACGGGGAGCTGTTTTTT.

Turning to this clonotype: A read error may be the cause here, since a much bigger clone is one base away. The chain uses TRBV3-1 and TRBJ1-1, with D unresolved. Trimming removed 9 bases at V and 5 bases at J, with 13 bases between. Germline assignment: CDR1 LGHDT and CDR2 YNNKEL (reference sequence). This CDR3 comprises 12 residues. In nucleotides, the CDR3 is TGTGCCAGAGGTACTATAGGGACTGAAGCTTTCTTT. As protein: CARGTIGTEAFF.

About this clonotype: With a much larger clone just one base away, this may be a read error. The chain's CDR3 is CASGGRLLSYNEQFF. The DNA of the CDR3 is TGTGCCAGTGGAGGTCGCCTCCTCTCCTACAATGAGCAGTTCTTC. V and J are TRBV19 and TRBJ2-1, with D perhaps matching TRBD2 (5 bases). The CDR3 loop spans 15 amino acids. V was pared by 8 bases and J by 0 bases, with 14 bases between. Germline CDR1 reads LNHDA; CDR2 reads SQIVND (reference sequence). Complete variable domain (other parts from reference TRBV19 and TRBJ2-1): DGGITQSPKYLFRKEGQNVTLSCEQNLNHDAMYWYRQDPGQGLRLIYYSQIVNDFQKGDIAEGYSVSREKKESFPLTVTSAQKNPTAFYLCASGGRLLSYNEQFFGPGTRLTVL.

Worth noting for this clonotype: This sequence may be a read error, since a much larger clone differs from it by one base. V and J are TRBV28 and TRBJ1-1, with a weak D call TRBD1 (6 bases). CDR1 and CDR2 from the germline V gene are MDHEN and SYDVKM. This CDR3 has 13 residues. Trimming pared 9 bases from V and 8 bases from J, leaving 19 bases between. The CDR3 region is CARTDTWTEEAFF. CDR3 bases: TGTGCCAGAACCGACACGTGGACAGAAGAAGCTTTCTTT.

About this clonotype itself: Sequence at one end of the junction differs from germline and may be a read error. V and J are TRBV19 and TRBJ2-6; D call uncertain. This CDR3 spans 16 amino acids. Germline V CDR1 and CDR2: LNHDA, SQIVND (reference sequence). For the CDR3, the DNA is TGTGCCAGTAGAGCAGATTCCCTCTCTTGGGCCAACGTCCTGACTTTC. It yields the protein CASRADSLSWANVLTF.

In DNA, the CDR3 is TGCAGCGCTTCTAGTGTCGCACATACGCAGTATTTT. It encodes CSASSVAHTQYF. The chain couples TRBV20-1 to TRBJ2-3; D remains unclear. CDR1 and CDR2 (germline): DFQATT, SNEGSKA (reference sequence). This CDR3 is 12 amino acids long.

This clonotype was found many times. V usage is TRBV28 and J usage is TRBJ2-5, with D unclear. V was trimmed by 4 bases and J by 2 bases, leaving 11 bases between them. CDR3 size: 14 residues. Germline V gives CDR1 MDHEN, CDR2 SYDVKM. The CDR3 region has the DNA TGTGCCAGCAGTTCTTATCTAGGGCAAGAGACCCAGTACTTC. As protein: CASSSYLGQETQYF. Using reference TRBV28 and TRBJ2-5 for the parts outside the CDR3, the full variable domain is DVKVTQSSRYLVKRTGEKVFLECVQDMDHENMFWYRQDPGLGLRLIYFSYDVKMKEKGDIPEGYSVSREKKERFSLILESASTNQTSMYLCASSSYLGQETQYFGPGTRLLVL.

With respect to this clonotype: This sequence may be a read error, since a much larger clone differs from it by one base. The chain is built from TRBV11-2 and TRBJ2-3; D may correspond to TRBD1 or TRBD2 (5 bases each). The CDR3 totals 14 residues. V was shortened by 6 bases and J by 0 bases, with 10 bases between the two germline ends. CDR1 and CDR2 (germline): SGHAT, FQNNGV. Here the CDR3 DNA reads TGTGCCAGCAGGAGGGGTCCTAGCACAGATACGCAGTATTTT. Encoded protein: CASRRGPSTDTQYF.

In regard to this clonotype: This clone may be a read error of a much larger clone one base away. This sequence joins TRBV5-1 and TRBJ2-7; D uncertain. Trimming removed 2 bases from V and 5 bases from J, with 11 bases in between. The CDR3 runs 13 residues. Germline CDR1 is SGHRS and CDR2 is YFSETQ. The CDR3 DNA is TGCGCCAGCAGCTTAAGGGTTGCCCACGAGCAGTACTTC. Encoded protein: CASSLRVAHEQYF.

This clonotype has ten or more counts. The rearrangement uses TRBV20-1 and TRBJ2-3, with D possibly matching TRBD2 (5 bases). The CDR3 runs to 12 residues. Trimming left V 6 bases short and J 6 bases short, with 13 bases between. Germline lookup yields CDR1 DFQATT and CDR2 SNEGSKA (reference sequence). The chain's CDR3 is CSAPRTVDTQYF. The CDR3 region has the DNA TGCAGTGCACCACGGACTGTTGATACGCAGTATTTT.

Comment on this clonotype: A much bigger clone sits one base away, suggesting this may be a read error. The V gene is TRBV28, the J gene TRBJ2-2, with D maybe TRBD2 (6 bases). The CDR3 consists of 14 residues. CDR1 is MDHEN, CDR2 SYDVKM, per germline. Deletions cut 1 base from V and 4 bases from J, with 7 bases between. For the CDR3, the DNA is TGTGCCAGCAGTTTATTGGGGGGCACCGGGGAGCTGTTTTTT. This codes for CASSLLGGTGELFF.

To note about this clonotype: Because it lacks the conserved phenylalanine or tryptophan at the end, this CDR3 is likely a read error. The chain employs TRBV6-5 and TRBJ2-5; D call uncertain. The CDR3 extends over 12 amino acids. V lost 9 bases to trimming and J lost 4 bases, with 12 bases between them. The germline V gene encodes CDR1 MNHEY and CDR2 SVGAGI. CDR3 nucleotide sequence: TGTGCCAGTACGAGCGCGCTAGAGACCCAGTACTTA. It translates to CASTSALETQYL.